Listed below are T cell receptor beta chains from one sample, sequenced in a study of regulatory T cells in long-lasting Graves disease. TCRdb analysed the multiplex PCR reads with MiXCR anew, one entry per CDR3 protein. The sample contains about 470,000 distinct CDR3 sequences, 20% to 25% of which appear only once. This specimen consisted of peripheral blood mononuclear cells (PBMCs), obtained when the disease was refractory, from a patient treated with antithyroid drugs. These receptors all stem from a female donor with Graves disease. CDR3s include the opening cysteine and the closing phenylalanine or tryptophan. Fields, in order: CDR3 length, V gene, CDR3 protein.

>16|TRBV6-1
CASTRDTVGENDGYTF
>14|TRBV20-1
CSARDFQDSYEQYF
>15|TRBV19
CASSIWTGDKETQYF
>15|TRBV11-2
CASSTPGQENYGYTF
>11|TRBV12-3/TRBV12-4
CASTSHGELFF
>16|TRBV19
CASSISNHASSYEQYF
>13|TRBV10-3
CAKSRGLNTEAFF
>14|TRBV28
CASSLQPVDYGYTF
>17|TRBV28
CASTLAAGQGYTGELFF
>13|TRBV5-1
CASSYRDVTEAFF
>16|TRBV7-2
CASSLGYRGNNSPLHF
>15|TRBV6-1
CASSPPLGGAYEQYF
>14|TRBV6-1
CASRYLKGENIQYF
>13|TRBV7-2
CASSLRTDQPQHF
>14|TRBV2
CASRLGQTLYGYTF
>17|TRBV28
CASSTPLGRMASYEQYF
>13|TRBV2
CASTDRGDSPLHF
>12|TRBV6-1
CASRVGGETQYF
>13|TRBV11-2
CASSSRMNTEAFF
>14|TRBV7-2
CASSSGTGWREQFF
>15|TRBV10-2
CASTLRLASSYEQYF
>14|TRBV7-9
CASSLEGWNQPQHF
>14|TRBV28
CASIPQGSNQPQHF
>16|TRBV7-2
CASSYRSGRLNNEQFF
>14|TRBV6-2/TRBV6-3
CASSYSRADTEAFF
>15|TRBV12-3/TRBV12-4
CASSLVALVHPETFF
>17|TRBV6-2/TRBV6-3
CASSYSGTSRSGGAQYF
>14|TRBV19
CASTPGKGQETQYF
>13|TRBV12-3/TRBV12-4
CASSLEGAGGYTF
>14|TRBV25-1
CASSEWSEYNEQFF
>15|TRBV28
CASSLGSGRLGEQYF
>12|TRBV6-2/TRBV6-3
CATGQGAYEQYF
>14|TRBV6-1
CASSGAGPLFEQYF
>14|TRBV29-1
CSVDRGGVPYEQYF
>14|TRBV28
CASNTIKGPYGYTF
>19|TRBV4-3
CASSQDLGLAGESYNEQFF
>13|TRBV2
CASSGQANYGYTF
>14|TRBV5-1
CASSQGPSTDTQYF
>17|TRBV12-3/TRBV12-4
CASSFRSSGRAEYEQYF
>13|TRBV6-1
CASRDVYNQPQHF
>14|TRBV6-2/TRBV6-3
CASSYAAGTNEQYF
>13|TRBV28
CASSTPLRVPLHF
>13|TRBV5-1
CASSPTVNQPQHF
>16|TRBV4-1
CASSPDPGSRYYEQYF
>16|TRBV11-2
CASSSYLAGQGYEQYF
>20|TRBV7-9
CASSPREPGTTRMYQETQYF
>14|TRBV3-1
CASSHGFSSYEQYF
>15|TRBV19
CASSMRGRPAGELFF
>12|TRBV28
CAIREQNTEAFF
>14|TRBV28
CASSLFEGAGKLFF
>15|TRBV11-2
CASSLSLGPQGEQYF
>15|TRBV12-3/TRBV12-4
CASSLRQGINYGYTF